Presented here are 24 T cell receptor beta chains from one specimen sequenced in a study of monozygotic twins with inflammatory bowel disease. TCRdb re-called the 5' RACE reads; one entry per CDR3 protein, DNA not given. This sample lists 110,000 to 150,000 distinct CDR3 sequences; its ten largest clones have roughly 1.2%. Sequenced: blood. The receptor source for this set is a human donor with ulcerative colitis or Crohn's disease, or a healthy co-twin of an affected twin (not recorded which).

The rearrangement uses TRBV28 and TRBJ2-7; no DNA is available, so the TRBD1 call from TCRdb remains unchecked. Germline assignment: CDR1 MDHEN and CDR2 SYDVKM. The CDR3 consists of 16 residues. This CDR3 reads CASSYYDPGFYYEQYF.

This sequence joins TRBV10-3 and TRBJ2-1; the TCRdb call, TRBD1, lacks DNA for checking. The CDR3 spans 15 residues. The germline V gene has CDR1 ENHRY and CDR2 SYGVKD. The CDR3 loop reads CAIRERLQGDNEQFF.

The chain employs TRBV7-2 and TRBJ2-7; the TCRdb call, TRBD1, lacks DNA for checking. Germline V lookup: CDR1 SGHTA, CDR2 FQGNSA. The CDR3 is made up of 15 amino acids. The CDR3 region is CASSLVAGAEVEQYF. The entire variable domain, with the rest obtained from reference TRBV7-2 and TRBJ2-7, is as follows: GAGVSQSPSNKVTEKGKDVELRCDPISGHTALYWYRQSLGQGLEFLIYFQGNSAPDKSGLPSDRFSAERTGGSVSTLTIQRTQQEDSAVYLCASSLVAGAEVEQYFGPGTRLTVT.

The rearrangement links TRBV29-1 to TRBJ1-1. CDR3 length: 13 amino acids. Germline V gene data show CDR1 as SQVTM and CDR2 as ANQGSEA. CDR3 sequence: CSGLRGLNTEAFF.

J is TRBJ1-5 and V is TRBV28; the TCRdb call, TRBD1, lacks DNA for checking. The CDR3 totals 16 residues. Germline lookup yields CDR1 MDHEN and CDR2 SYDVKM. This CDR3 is CASSGLTGQGNQPQHF.

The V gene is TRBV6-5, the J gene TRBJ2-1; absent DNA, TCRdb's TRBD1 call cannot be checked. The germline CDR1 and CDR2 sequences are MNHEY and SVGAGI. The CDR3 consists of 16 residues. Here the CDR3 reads CASSYVSGIAYNEQFF.

The CDR3 is CAIRETGTSGNSPLHF. The V and J genes are TRBV10-3 and TRBJ1-6; TCRdb picks TRBD1, but there is no DNA to check that call. Germline CDR1 is ENHRY and CDR2 is SYGVKD. The CDR3 contains 16 residues.

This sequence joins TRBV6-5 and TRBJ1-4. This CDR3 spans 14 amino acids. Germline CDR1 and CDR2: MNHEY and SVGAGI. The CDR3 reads CASSSTSRGEKLFF.

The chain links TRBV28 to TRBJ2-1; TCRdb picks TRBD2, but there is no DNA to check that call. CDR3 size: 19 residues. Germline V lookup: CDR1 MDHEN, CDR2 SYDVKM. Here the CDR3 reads CASSSGVAGEYLSRNEQFF. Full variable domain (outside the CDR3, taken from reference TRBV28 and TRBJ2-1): DVKVTQSSRYLVKRTGEKVFLECVQDMDHENMFWYRQDPGLGLRLIYFSYDVKMKEKGDIPEGYSVSREKKERFSLILESASTNQTSMYLCASSSGVAGEYLSRNEQFFGPGTRLTVL.

The CDR3 loop reads CASSQEGATGGSAGELFF. The genes are TRBV4-3 and TRBJ2-2; no DNA is available, so the TRBD1 call from TCRdb remains unchecked. CDR3 size: 18 residues. Germline CDR1 is LGHNA and CDR2 is YSLEER.

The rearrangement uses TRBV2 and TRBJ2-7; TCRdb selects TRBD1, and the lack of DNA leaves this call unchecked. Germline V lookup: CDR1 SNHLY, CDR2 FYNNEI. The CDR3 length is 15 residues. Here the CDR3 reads CASSGGQFSSYEQYF.

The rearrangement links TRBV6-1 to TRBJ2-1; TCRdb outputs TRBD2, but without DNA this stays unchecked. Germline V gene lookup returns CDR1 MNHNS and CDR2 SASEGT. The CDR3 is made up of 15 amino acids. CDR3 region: CASSQTSGEYNEQFF.

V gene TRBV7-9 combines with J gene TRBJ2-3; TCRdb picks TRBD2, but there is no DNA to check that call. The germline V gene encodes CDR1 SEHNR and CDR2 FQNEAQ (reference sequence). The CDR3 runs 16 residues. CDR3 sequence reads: CASSYSGTRLTDTQYF.

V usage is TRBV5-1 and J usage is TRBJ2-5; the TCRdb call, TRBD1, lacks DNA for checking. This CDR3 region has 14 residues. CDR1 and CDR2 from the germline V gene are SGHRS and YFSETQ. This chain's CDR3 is CASSLAARAETQYF.

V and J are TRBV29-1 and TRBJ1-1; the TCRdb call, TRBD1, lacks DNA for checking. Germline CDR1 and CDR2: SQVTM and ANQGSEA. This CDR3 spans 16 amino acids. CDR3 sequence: CSVDGWDRAMNTEAFF.

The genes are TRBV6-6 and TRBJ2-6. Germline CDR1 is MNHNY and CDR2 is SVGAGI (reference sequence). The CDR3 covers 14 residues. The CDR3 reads CASRGYSGANVLTF.

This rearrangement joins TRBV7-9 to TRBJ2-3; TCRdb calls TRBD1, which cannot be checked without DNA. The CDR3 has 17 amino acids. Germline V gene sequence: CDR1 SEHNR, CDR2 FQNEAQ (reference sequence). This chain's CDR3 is CASSLASGQGSTDTQYF.

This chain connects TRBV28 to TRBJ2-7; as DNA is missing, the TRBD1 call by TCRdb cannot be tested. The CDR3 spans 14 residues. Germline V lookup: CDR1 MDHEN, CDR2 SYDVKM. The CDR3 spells CASSLLGGTYEQYF.

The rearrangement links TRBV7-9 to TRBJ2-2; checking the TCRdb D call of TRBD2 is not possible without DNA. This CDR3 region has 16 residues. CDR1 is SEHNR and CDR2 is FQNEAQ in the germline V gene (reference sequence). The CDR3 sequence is CASSEPGLGNTGELFF.

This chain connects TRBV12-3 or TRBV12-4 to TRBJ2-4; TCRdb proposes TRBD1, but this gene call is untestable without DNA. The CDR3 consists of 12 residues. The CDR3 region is CASSLGGDMQYF.

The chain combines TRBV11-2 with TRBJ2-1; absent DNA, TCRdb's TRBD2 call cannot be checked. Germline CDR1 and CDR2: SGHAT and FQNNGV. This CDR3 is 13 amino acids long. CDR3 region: CASSLERGGEQFF. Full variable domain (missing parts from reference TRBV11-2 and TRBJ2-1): EAGVAQSPRYKIIEKRQSVAFWCNPISGHATLYWYQQILGQGPKLLIQFQNNGVVDDSQLPKDRFSAERLKGVDSTLKIQPAKLEDSAVYLCASSLERGGEQFFGPGTRLTVL.

CDR3 protein: CASSHMGLDTTGELFF. The chain is built from TRBV7-9 and TRBJ2-2; absent DNA, TCRdb's TRBD1 call cannot be checked. CDR1 is SEHNR, CDR2 FQNEAQ, per germline (reference sequence). The CDR3 is 16 amino acids.

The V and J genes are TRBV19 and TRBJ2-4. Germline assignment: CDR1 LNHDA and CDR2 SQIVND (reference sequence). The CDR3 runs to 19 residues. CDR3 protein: CASSIGFLRTFGQKNIQYF.

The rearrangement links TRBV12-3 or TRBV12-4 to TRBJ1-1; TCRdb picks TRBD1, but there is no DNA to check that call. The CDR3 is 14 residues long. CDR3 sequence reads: CATGQGAMNTEAFF.